The sequence of this T cell receptor beta chain was determined in a study of cytomegalovirus exposure and HLA in healthy donors. Notes on the study in general: Several top significant clusters appeared, in a later analysis, to be linked to common viral pathogens.

This clone showed up just a few times. The antigen is not known. A multiplex PCR was run with 60 Vbeta primers and 13 Jbeta primers. Authors' processing steps: Some 11 million of the roughly 80 million unique TCR beta chains counted in a later analysis were shared. Here immunoSEQ multiplex PCR was the method, and the copy in TCRdb shows in-frame clones only, minus some. The V and J calls and clone size are taken from that table; D and trimming were inferred from the DNA. The sample carries approximately 100,000 clones, 50% to 70% recorded once. This CDR3 contains 16 residues. Per the germline V gene, CDR1 is MNHEY and CDR2 is SMNVEV (reference sequence). The V end was cut by 5 bases, the J end by 1 base, with 18 bases between.

Sequencing was done on a sample of PBMCs. The clonotype originates from a young man in good health and CMV-seropositive. The V and J genes are TRBV27 and TRBJ2-7; D gene unclear. For the CDR3, the DNA is TGTGCCAGCAGTCTCCTTGGAGATACAAGATCCTACGAGCAGTACTTC. Its protein is CASSLLGDTRSYEQYF.